This T cell receptor beta chain was sequenced for a study of blood T cells in healthy people across ages. The authors ran a second PCR of 7 to 11 cycles using a sample-barcoded 5' primer and a J-beta primer mix. TCRdb reprocessed the 5' RACE reads via MiXCR and lists one record per CDR3 protein. Counted here are 1.5 million to 2 million distinct CDR3 sequences, roughly 28% occurring once; the ten biggest clones make up 6.5% to 8.5%. A note on this clonotype: Its antigen is not known.

Collection of roughly 9.6 milliliters of peripheral blood was performed for each donor. Study-level points and caveats: A strong correlation between TCR beta diversity and naive T cell percentage was seen. Diversity of TCR beta per million T cells declined in a roughly linear way with age. It was held that the diversity estimates obtained from one million T cells were underestimates.

The specimen sequenced was blood. The TCR comes from a woman under 40 in good health.

This CDR3 is CATSRSLETEQYF. DNA for the CDR3: TGTGCCACCAGCAGGTCCCTAGAGACCGAGCAGTACTTC. The chain combines TRBV15 with TRBJ2-7, with no clear D. The CDR3 has 13 amino acids. V lost 3 bases and J 6 bases, leaving 12 bases between the germline ends. Germline V gene data show CDR1 as LNHNV and CDR2 as YYDKDF (reference sequence).